The entry below gives a single TCR beta chain sequence along with its context. The CDR3 extends over 15 amino acids. From germline, CDR1 is SEHNR and CDR2 FQNEAQ (reference sequence). The V gene lost 7 bases and the J gene lost 3 bases, with 15 bases spanning the gap. TCRdb keeps only in-frame clones here, not all; method: immunoSEQ multiplex PCR. The repertoire has over 50,000 clones, approximately 86% of them found once; the top ten carry 5%. The data stem from a study of technical replicates of blood from several donors. The clonotype originates from a human donor in good health. Some clones in this sample may be carry-over from other donors' samples. The sample was PBMCs. The chain carries TRBV7-9 and TRBJ2-2, with D perhaps TRBD2 (7 bases). CDR3 in amino acids: CASKTGGQDTGELFF. The DNA for the CDR3 is TGTGCCAGCAAAACCGGGGGGCAGGACACCGGGGAGCTGTTTTTT.